The source of this T cell receptor (beta chain) is a study of T cells in Graves' hyperthyroidism and ophthalmopathy. Lactation, pregnancy, other autoimmune disease or uncontrolled infection led to exclusion of patients. Blood was drawn at first hyperthyroidism diagnosis, before any ophthalmopathy symptoms. Looked up from germline, CDR1 is SEHNR and CDR2 is FQNEAQ (reference sequence). V lost 8 bases to trimming and J lost 6 bases; unmatched junction nucleotides: 7. This CDR3 has 13 residues. It was RNA transcripts that yielded the amplified TCR beta CDR3 regions. The TCR CDR3 was amplified in a first-round RT-PCR using the HTBI primer set. In TCRdb, the multiplex PCR reads were re-called with MiXCR into one record per CDR3 protein. Here the sample spans about 350,000 distinct CDR3 sequences, approximately 18% being singletons.

Input material: blood. The clonotype was recovered from a woman in her 30s with Graves' hyperthyroidism that later progressed to Graves' ophthalmopathy. The chain is built from TRBV7-9 and TRBJ2-1, with 7 positions matching TRBD2. CDR3 DNA sequence: TGTGCCAGCGGCCGACTAGCCCCCAATGAGCAGTTCTTC. Encoded protein: CASGRLAPNEQFF.